This T cell receptor beta chain was recovered during a study of T-cell reconstitution after alpha-beta-depleted transplantation in children. Unique molecular identifiers were incorporated during preparation of the TCRbeta library. TCRdb called the PCR reads again in MiXCR, with one record for every CDR3 protein. This table has over 200,000 distinct CDR3 sequences, 8% to 9.5% appearing once. Germline V gene data show CDR1 as SGHTA and CDR2 as FQGNSA. The V end was cut by 2 bases, the J end by 1 base, with 11 bases between. This CDR3 is 16 amino acids long. This clonotype showed up many times. The gene calls are TRBV7-2 and TRBJ2-2; unclear D gene. Sequenced here: PBMCs from the stem cell graft donor, sampled from the stem cell graft. The TCR sequence derives from a human donor who donated a stem cell graft to a child with acute lymphoblastic leukemia. Here the CDR3 reads CASSLNSWENTGELFF. CDR3 sequence (DNA): TGTGCCAGCAGCTTAAACAGTTGGGAGAACACCGGGGAGCTGTTTTTT.